This T cell receptor (beta chain) comes out of a study of OX40 agonist ivuxolimab in advanced cancers. TCRdb's table, derived via immunoSEQ multiplex PCR, lists solely in-frame clones and lacks some. The sample lists 65,000 to 80,000 clones; 80% were seen once. Sequencing used CD4+ or CD8+ T cells sorted from blood, obtained in a trial of the OX40 agonist ivuxolimab. This receptor was identified in an adult with an advanced solid tumor such as melanoma, head and neck, liver or kidney cancer.

CDR3 sequence reads: CASSLMWPPQGELFF. The CDR3 DNA reads as TGTGCCAGCAGCTTAATGTGGCCCCCCCAGGGGGAGCTGTTTTTT. V gene TRBV7-9 combines with J gene TRBJ2-2; D is undetermined. In germline, CDR1 is SEHNR, CDR2 FQNEAQ (reference sequence). V was clipped by 2 bases and J by 8 bases, with 15 bases between them. This CDR3 is built from 15 residues.